The sample holds a few counts of the clone carrying this T cell receptor (beta chain). The target antigen is unknown. This specimen belongs to a study of early stage breast cancer tumors. Looking at the study overall: Seven to nine ER+/PR+/HER2- tumors were invasive ductal; a few were invasive lobular. Average read coverage per sample was approximately 9.4-fold. Findings and limits, study-wide: Enriched TCRB sequences shared across patients were mostly commonly generated sequences.

The protocol was immunoSEQ multiplex PCR, while the TCRdb copy is restricted to in-frame clones and leaves out a portion. The sample consists of 50,000 to 65,000 clones, 70% to 80% of them appearing once. The V gene lost 6 bases and the J gene lost 10 bases, with 12 bases spanning the gap. Per germline, CDR1 MNHNS and CDR2 SASEGT. The CDR3 totals 11 residues. This TCR was recovered from a person aged 30-39 years with breast cancer. The chain recombines TRBV6-1 with TRBJ1-1; no reliable D call. The sequencing input was blood. CDR3 region: CASRDSRAAFF. DNA of the CDR3: TGTGCCAGCAGGGACTCAAGGGCAGCTTTCTTT.